This T cell receptor (beta chain) stems from a study of T-cell reconstitution after alpha-beta-depleted transplantation in children. Findings of the study overall: Day-60 TCRbeta diversity that was high in some patients was derived from surviving recipient T cells and thymic progenitors.

Germline V gene sequence: CDR1 MNHEY, CDR2 SVGAGI. This CDR3 is built from 14 residues. V was clipped by 5 bases and J by 2 bases, with 12 bases between them. Worth noting for this clonotype: The antigen is unknown.

Unique molecular identifiers were incorporated when the TCRbeta library was constructed. TCRdb fed the PCR reads into MiXCR, producing one record per CDR3 protein. Found here are fewer than 250,000 distinct CDR3 sequences, approximately 8% of them singletons; the top ten hold under 8%. The sample here was PBMCs, mostly from graft donor cells, taken 180 days after TCRalphabeta/CD19-depleted stem cell transplant. The clonotype comes from a male patient between 10 and 17 years old who had a stem cell transplant for acute lymphoblastic leukemia, so the T cells may come from the graft donor. The rearrangement joins TRBV6-5 to TRBJ2-5; D is possibly TRBD1 (6 bases). The CDR3 protein is CASSATGPQETQYF. In nucleotides, the CDR3 is TGTGCCAGCAGTGCAACAGGGCCACAAGAGACCCAGTACTTC.